Listed here are 8 T cell receptor beta chains from one sample, sequenced in a study of cytomegalovirus exposure and HLA in healthy donors. The primer mix had 60 Vbeta and 13 Jbeta primers. The protocol was immunoSEQ multiplex PCR, while the TCRdb copy is restricted to in-frame clones and leaves out a portion. The sample has about 160,000 clones. Sequenced input: PBMCs. These receptors were taken from a man aged 30 to 39 in good health and CMV-seronegative.

V usage is TRBV5-6 and J usage is TRBJ2-1; 9 nucleotides align to TRBD2. This CDR3 is 16 amino acids long. Trimming cost V 1 base and J 3 bases; bases outside gene matches: 5. Germline V lookup: CDR1 SGHDT, CDR2 YYEEEE. CDR3 protein: CASSLRLAEIYNEQFF. DNA of the CDR3: TGTGCCAGCAGCTTGAGACTAGCGGAGATCTACAATGAGCAGTTCTTC.

The rearrangement joins TRBV28 to TRBJ1-5; 7 positions match TRBD1. Looked up from germline, CDR1 is MDHEN and CDR2 is SYDVKM. With V trimmed by 4 bases and J by 4 bases, 7 bases remained unmatched. The CDR3 consists of 15 residues. The chain's CDR3 is CASSSGYRGNQPQHF. CDR3 nucleotides: TGTGCCAGCAGTTCGGGTTACAGGGGTAATCAGCCCCAGCATTTT.

This rearrangement joins TRBV7-9 to TRBJ1-5, with 7 bases lining up with TRBD1. This CDR3 spans 15 amino acids. V shed 1 base, J shed 6 bases, and the junction held 6 bases outside the gene matches. Germline CDR1 reads SEHNR; CDR2 reads FQNEAQ (reference sequence). CDR3: CASSLGGQNAQPQHF. DNA of the CDR3: TGTGCCAGCAGCTTAGGGGGACAGAATGCTCAGCCCCAGCATTTT.

The rearrangement joins TRBV5-1 to TRBJ2-7, with 10 bases aligning to TRBD2. The CDR3 sequence is 14 residues long. The V gene's germline CDR1 is SGHRS and CDR2 YFSETQ. Trimming at V came to 4 bases and at J to 3 bases, leaving 4 bases not matched to a gene. The CDR3, as DNA: TGCGCCAGCAGCATACGGACTAGCGGCTACGAGCAGTACTTC. Translating it yields CASSIRTSGYEQYF.

The J gene is TRBJ1-2, the V gene TRBV5-5; TRBD1 matches 12 bases. Germline CDR1 reads SGHKS; CDR2 reads YYEKEE (reference sequence). The CDR3 totals 14 residues. Trimming removed 3 bases from V and 8 bases from J; junction bases left unmatched: 5. CDR3 sequence reads: CASSSGQGAKGYTF. The CDR3 region has the DNA TGTGCCAGCAGCTCGGGACAGGGGGCGAAAGGCTACACCTTC.

The chain is built from TRBV18 and TRBJ2-2; 8 bases align to TRBD1. Germline V lookup: CDR1 KGHSH, CDR2 LQKENI. The CDR3 is 15 amino acids. Trimming took 6 bases from V and 6 from J; bases not matched to a gene: 9. The CDR3 DNA follows: TGTGCCAGCTCGCGGGACAGGCCAGACGCCGGGGAGCTGTTTTTT. Translation gives CASSRDRPDAGELFF.

The V call is TRBV6-1, the J call TRBJ2-2; 9 bases fit TRBD2. Germline CDR1 reads MNHNS; CDR2 reads SASEGT. This CDR3 comprises 15 residues. Germline trimming cut 3 bases from V and 6 bases from J; bases unmatched to any gene: 5. CDR3 protein: CASSDVAGVPGELFF. For the CDR3, the DNA is TGTGCCAGCAGTGATGTAGCGGGAGTCCCCGGGGAGCTGTTTTTT.

The rearrangement uses TRBV6-6 and TRBJ2-1; possible D gene TRBD1, 6 bases. This CDR3 is built from 13 residues. Germline-derived CDR1 and CDR2 are MNHNY and SVGAGI (reference sequence). V was shortened by 7 bases and J by 7 bases, with 14 bases between the two germline ends. CDR3 coding DNA: TGTGCCAGCACCCCCGTGAGGGGGAATGAGCAGTTCTTC. Residues: CASTPVRGNEQFF.